This TCR beta chain is drawn from a study of shared clonotypes between healthy human individuals. The investigators split CD4+ cells into a CD45RA+ naive subset and a CD45RA-negative memory subset. Some clones are missing from TCRdb's copy, which holds only in-frame ones; the method was immunoSEQ multiplex PCR. The repertoire holds 2 million or so clones, 85% to 95% seen once, with 0.1% to 0.15% in the top ten. The specimen sequenced was naive CD4+ T cells sorted from blood. Subset described: CD45RA+ positively selected. The sequence was obtained from a man aged 18 to 29 in good health.

CDR3 nucleotide sequence: TGTGCCAGCACCTTAGACAGGGAGTTTCTAGCGGGGGAACTAGCGGCCCAGTACTTC. It encodes CASTLDREFLAGELAAQYF. The rearrangement links TRBV5-4 to TRBJ2-5; 10 bases fit TRBD2. CDR1 and CDR2 (germline): SGHNT, YYREEE (reference sequence). J was trimmed by 9 bases and V by 6 bases; bases with no gene match: 26. This CDR3 region has 19 residues.